A single sample is the source of the 26 T cell receptor beta chains below, sequenced in a study of T cell repertoires in cytomegalovirus infection. One entry per CDR3 protein, called by TCRdb with MiXCR from the reads. Counted here are 500,000 to 600,000 distinct CDR3 sequences, approximately 15% occurring once; the ten biggest clones make up more than 20%. Sequenced material: CD8+ T cells from PBMCs. The receptors here all came from a human donor in good health (CMV status not recorded). Some clones in this sample may be carry-over from other donors' samples.

This chain connects TRBV5-1 to TRBJ2-1, with D tentatively TRBD1 (6 bases). This CDR3 is 15 amino acids long. V was shortened by 4 bases and J by 7 bases, with 18 bases between the two germline ends. Germline V gene lookup returns CDR1 SGHRS and CDR2 YFSETQ. Here the CDR3 DNA reads TGCGCCAGCAGCCCCGTAAGCAGGGGTAGGAATGAGCAGTTCTTC. Translated, it gives CASSPVSRGRNEQFF.

The table lists this clonotype with many counts. The CDR3 protein is CASSPYMRGRLNGYTF. The CDR3 DNA is TGTGCCAGCAGCCCTTATATGAGGGGGCGGCTAAATGGCTACACCTTC. The gene calls are TRBV11-2 and TRBJ1-2; 7 bases match TRBD1. After removal of 5 bases from V and 6 bases from J, the junction contained 15 bases not matched to a gene. This CDR3 has 16 amino acids. The germline CDR1 and CDR2 sequences are SGHAT and FQNNGV.

The table lists this clonotype with a few counts. This chain connects TRBV4-2 to TRBJ2-3; 12 bases align to TRBD2. The CDR3 covers 15 residues. The germline CDR1 and CDR2 sequences are LGHNA and YNFKEQ. The ends lost 4 bases at V and 5 bases at J; junction bases unmatched: 4. The CDR3, as DNA: TGTGCCAGCAGCCCGAGGACTAGCGGGGAAGATACGCAGTATTTT. Translating gives CASSPRTSGEDTQYF.

Details on this clonotype: Sequence at one end of the junction differs from germline and may be a read error. The J gene is TRBJ2-7, the V gene TRBV6-5; the D gene is possibly TRBD2 (5 bases). This CDR3 has 15 residues. Germline CDR1 is MNHEY and CDR2 is SVGAGI. This chain's CDR3 is CASRKVFGSSYVQYF. The CDR3 nucleotides read TGTGCCAGCAGGAAAGTCTTTGGGAGCTCCTACGTGCAGTACTTC.

This sequence joins TRBV5-4 and TRBJ2-7, with a tentative D call TRBD1 (6 bases). The CDR3 sequence is 14 residues long. V lost 1 base and J lost 0, with 8 bases in between. CDR1 SGHNT and CDR2 YYREEE come from the germline V gene (reference sequence). CDR3 region: CASSLQGISYEQYF. Here the CDR3 DNA reads TGTGCCAGCAGCTTGCAGGGGATCTCCTACGAGCAGTACTTC.

Only a few counts were recorded for this clonotype. The chain has TRBV20-1 and TRBJ1-2; perhaps TRBD1 as D (6 bases). There are 15 residues in the CDR3. The V end was cut by 0 bases, the J end by 6 bases, with 17 bases between. Germline lookup yields CDR1 DFQATT and CDR2 SNEGSKA (reference sequence). This chain's CDR3 is CSARDPSQGTHGYTF. DNA of the CDR3: TGCAGTGCTAGAGATCCCTCTCAGGGGACCCATGGCTACACCTTC.

This clonotype was observed a few times. This sequence joins TRBV3-1 and TRBJ2-3; D gene unclear. Trimming cost V 0 bases and J 2 bases, with 12 bases left between them. Germline CDR1 and CDR2: LGHDT and YNNKEL (reference sequence). This CDR3 has 16 amino acids. In DNA, the CDR3 is TGTGCCAGCAGCCAAGAAACCGGGTTCGCCACAGATACGCAGTATTTT. Translation: CASSQETGFATDTQYF.

This clonotype has at least ten counts. The chain recombines TRBV7-8 with TRBJ2-1, with 8 nucleotides matching TRBD2. Germline lookup yields CDR1 SGHVS and CDR2 FQNEAQ. Unmatched junction bases numbered 4, after V lost 2 bases and J lost 1 base. This CDR3 spans 16 amino acids. CDR3 sequence reads: CASSLRIAGSYNEQFF. CDR3 bases: TGTGCCAGCAGCTTAAGGATAGCGGGATCCTACAATGAGCAGTTCTTC.

Comment on this clonotype: Being one base from a much bigger clone, this may be a read error. The CDR3 DNA follows: TGTGCCAGCAGTACCCCGGGACTAGATAACAATGTGCAGTTCTTC. As protein: CASSTPGLDNNVQFF. J is TRBJ2-1 and V is TRBV12-3 or TRBV12-4; 8 positions agree with TRBD2. The CDR3 has 15 amino acids.

This clonotype has at least ten counts. The V gene is TRBV28, the J gene TRBJ2-7; 7 nucleotides align to TRBD2. The CDR3 is 13 amino acids. CDR1 and CDR2 from the germline V gene are MDHEN and SYDVKM. J was trimmed by 4 bases and V by 5 bases; bases with no gene match: 5. CDR3 nucleotide sequence: TGTGCCAGCAGTCGACTAGCTCCGTACGAGCAGTACTTC. Translation: CASSRLAPYEQYF. Complete variable domain (other parts from reference TRBV28 and TRBJ2-7): DVKVTQSSRYLVKRTGEKVFLECVQDMDHENMFWYRQDPGLGLRLIYFSYDVKMKEKGDIPEGYSVSREKKERFSLILESASTNQTSMYLCASSRLAPYEQYFGPGTRLTVT.

At least ten counts were recorded for this clonotype. The CDR3 DNA reads TGTGCCAGTAAACCCCTTGAGGGGAACACTGAAGCTTTCTTT. It is translated as CASKPLEGNTEAFF. V is TRBV19 and J is TRBJ1-1; D gene ambiguous. Trimming removed 7 bases from V and 1 base from J, with 13 bases in between. Germline V lookup: CDR1 LNHDA, CDR2 SQIVND (reference sequence). The CDR3 is 14 amino acids.

V gene TRBV15 combines with J gene TRBJ2-7; 9 nucleotides match TRBD1. Germline V gives CDR1 LNHNV, CDR2 YYDKDF (reference sequence). CDR3 length equals 13 residues. The V segment lost 5 bases and the J segment 4 bases; nucleotides outside the gene matches: 3. The DNA of the CDR3 is TGTGCCACCAGCGCGGGACAGGGTTACGAGCAGTACTTC. It encodes CATSAGQGYEQYF. Full variable domain (missing parts from reference TRBV15 and TRBJ2-7): DAMVIQNPRYQVTQFGKPVTLSCSQTLNHNVMYWYQQKSSQAPKLLFHYYDKDFNNEADTPDNFQSRRPNTSFCFLDIRSPGLGDTAMYLCATSAGQGYEQYFGPGTRLTVT.

The sample holds a few counts of this clonotype. The chain is built from TRBV19 and TRBJ1-1; 8 bases match TRBD1. After removal of 2 bases from V and 5 bases from J, the junction contained 7 bases not matched to a gene. Germline-derived CDR1 and CDR2 are LNHDA and SQIVND (reference sequence). CDR3 length: 15 residues. Here the CDR3 reads CASSISAGGRTEAFF. The CDR3 DNA reads TGTGCCAGTAGTATATCGGCAGGGGGCAGGACTGAAGCTTTCTTT.

This clonotype was detected ten times or more. The J gene is TRBJ2-7, the V gene TRBV20-1; D gene ambiguous. CDR3 size: 13 residues. Germline CDR1 and CDR2: DFQATT and SNEGSKA (reference sequence). V was trimmed by 6 bases and J by 3 bases, leaving 15 bases between them. The CDR3: CSASRATGYEQYF. In DNA, the CDR3 is TGCAGTGCCTCCCGGGCCACTGGCTACGAGCAGTACTTC.

This clonotype turned up a few times. V usage is TRBV6-5 and J usage is TRBJ1-1; 9 bases agree with TRBD1. The germline V gene encodes CDR1 MNHEY and CDR2 SVGAGI. This CDR3 spans 13 amino acids. The V segment lost 2 bases and the J segment 8 bases; nucleotides outside the gene matches: 3. CDR3 sequence reads: CASSYKTGGEAFF. CDR3 nucleotide sequence: TGTGCCAGCAGTTACAAGACAGGGGGAGAAGCTTTCTTT.

This clonotype was detected ten times or more. This sequence joins TRBV27 and TRBJ1-5; 8 bases match TRBD1. V lost 4 bases and J lost 5; bases outside the gene matches: 10. Germline loops: CDR1 MNHEY, CDR2 SMNVEV (reference sequence). This CDR3 is 16 amino acids long. The CDR3 loop is CASSSRGQVADQPQHF. The CDR3 DNA follows: TGTGCCAGCAGTTCCCGGGGACAGGTCGCAGATCAGCCCCAGCATTTT.

The sample holds many counts of this clonotype. V is TRBV28 and J is TRBJ2-3; tentative D call: TRBD2 (5 bases). The CDR3 is made up of 17 amino acids. V was shortened by 4 bases and J by 0 bases, with 17 bases between the two germline ends. Germline CDR1 and CDR2: MDHEN and SYDVKM. CDR3 in amino acids: CASSSLAESPSTDTQYF. The CDR3 DNA reads TGTGCCAGCAGTTCCCTAGCAGAATCACCCAGCACAGATACGCAGTATTTT.

This chain connects TRBV27 to TRBJ2-5; D is undetermined. Trimming took 2 bases from V and 2 from J, leaving 9 bases between them. The CDR3 spans 14 residues. CDR1 and CDR2 from the germline V gene are MNHEY and SMNVEV (reference sequence). The CDR3 spells CASSLKGRQETQYF. Here the CDR3 DNA reads TGTGCCAGCAGTTTAAAGGGAAGACAAGAGACCCAGTACTTC.

This clonotype showed up just once. A much larger clone differs from this one at a single base, so this may be a read error. The CDR3 end shows no conserved phenylalanine or tryptophan, and so a read error is likely. CDR3 nucleotide sequence: TGTGCCAGCAGTTTATCGGGCCGAACTAGCGGGGGCAATGAGCAGTTCTTA. Protein product: CASSLSGRTSGGNEQFL. This rearrangement joins TRBV27 to TRBJ2-1; 11 nucleotides match TRBD2. Germline CDR1 is MNHEY and CDR2 is SMNVEV (reference sequence). V lost 0 bases, J lost 6 bases, and 7 bases stayed unmatched. This CDR3 has 17 amino acids.

This clonotype was picked up many times. The gene calls are TRBV28 and TRBJ2-1; D not certain. The CDR3 runs 13 residues. V lost 2 bases to trimming and J lost 10 bases, with 12 bases between them. The germline V gene has CDR1 MDHEN and CDR2 SYDVKM. The chain's CDR3 is CASSLRTRPEQFF. CDR3 DNA: TGTGCCAGCAGTTTAAGGACCCGGCCCGAGCAGTTCTTC.

The table lists this clonotype with a few counts. The chain joins TRBV6-6 to TRBJ2-1; D may correspond to TRBD1 or TRBD2 (7 bases each). Per the germline V gene, CDR1 is MNHNY and CDR2 is SVGAGI (reference sequence). There are 16 residues in the CDR3. The V gene lost 8 bases and the J gene lost 5 bases, with 22 bases spanning the gap. This chain's CDR3 is CASGSPGGGDNNEQFF. As DNA, the CDR3 is TGTGCCAGCGGCAGCCCAGGGGGGGGGGATAACAATGAGCAGTTCTTC.

This clonotype was observed a few times. The chain combines TRBV4-2 with TRBJ2-2; D is perhaps TRBD1 (5 bases). Germline loops: CDR1 LGHNA, CDR2 YNFKEQ. V lost 4 bases, J lost 2 bases, and 17 bases lay in between. The CDR3 has 17 residues. CDR3 DNA: TGTGCCAGCAGCCCAACCAAAGGGGCTCATAACACCGGGGAGCTGTTTTTT. Residues: CASSPTKGAHNTGELFF.

This clonotype was seen more than once but under ten times. Germline is not matched at one junction end, which may reflect a read error. This chain uses TRBV7-9 with TRBJ2-4; TRBD1 or TRBD2 may be the D gene (5 bases each). The CDR3 totals 12 residues. Germline CDR1 SEHNR, CDR2 FQNEAQ (reference sequence). The CDR3 DNA reads TGTGCCAGCAGCTTAGAGCAGGGAGAGGGGCACTTC. Translated, it gives CASSLEQGEGHF.

This clonotype was seen ten or more times. The chain recombines TRBV5-6 with TRBJ1-5; 12 nucleotides agree with TRBD1. The CDR3 extends over 18 amino acids. Germline values: CDR1 SGHDT, CDR2 YYEEEE. Trimming removed 2 bases from V and 2 bases from J; junction bases left unmatched: 8. This chain's CDR3 is CASSFEGTGGGGNQPQHF. The CDR3 DNA follows: TGTGCCAGCAGCTTTGAGGGGACAGGGGGCGGAGGCAATCAGCCCCAGCATTTT.

The rearrangement uses TRBV5-6 and TRBJ2-7; a possible D gene is TRBD2 (5 bases). This CDR3 has 12 residues. Deletions cut 4 bases from V and 9 bases from J, with 14 bases between. Per the germline V gene, CDR1 is SGHDT and CDR2 is YYEEEE. The CDR3 region is CASSEVLGGQYF. The CDR3 coding sequence is TGTGCCAGCAGCGAAGTTCTCGGAGGGCAGTACTTC.

The rearrangement uses TRBV12-5 and TRBJ2-2; D is ambiguous. CDR1 is LGHNT and CDR2 is FRNRAP in the germline V gene. V was shortened by 3 bases and J by 5 bases, with 10 bases between the two germline ends. The CDR3 has 14 residues. The CDR3 DNA reads TGTGCTAGTGGTTTAAAGGCTACGACCGGGGAGCTGTTTTTT. Translating gives CASGLKATTGELFF. Based on the CDR3 plus reference TRBV12-5 and TRBJ2-2, the full variable domain is DARVTQTPRHKVTEMGQEVTMRCQPILGHNTVFWYRQTMMQGLELLAYFRNRAPLDDSGMPKDRFSAEMPDATLATLKIQPSEPRDSAVYFCASGLKATTGELFFGEGSRLTVL.